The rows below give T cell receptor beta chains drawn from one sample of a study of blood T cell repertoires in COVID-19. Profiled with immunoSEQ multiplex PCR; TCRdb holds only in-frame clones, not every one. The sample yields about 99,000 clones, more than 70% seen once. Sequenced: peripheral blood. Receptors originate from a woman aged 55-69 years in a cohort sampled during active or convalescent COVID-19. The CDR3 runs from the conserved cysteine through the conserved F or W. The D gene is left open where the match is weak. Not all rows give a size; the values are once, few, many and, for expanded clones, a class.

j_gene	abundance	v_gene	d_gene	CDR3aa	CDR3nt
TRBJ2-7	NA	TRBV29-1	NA	CSVEERYEQYF	TGCAGCGTTGAAGAGAGATACGAGCAGTACTTC
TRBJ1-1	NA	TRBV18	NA	CASSPRPEASNTEAFF	TGTGCCAGCTCACCACGGCCAGAGGCCTCGAACACTGAAGCTTTCTTT
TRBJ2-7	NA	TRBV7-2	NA	CASSVAGTGDYEQYF	TGTGCCAGCAGCGTAGCCGGGACGGGAGACTACGAGCAGTACTTC
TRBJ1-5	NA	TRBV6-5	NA	CASSSRGGHQPQHF	TGTGCCAGCAGTTCCAGGGGTGGGCATCAGCCCCAGCATTTT
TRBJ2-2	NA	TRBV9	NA	CASSAQPGQINTGELFF	TGTGCCAGCAGCGCACAACCGGGACAAATTAACACCGGGGAGCTGTTTTTT
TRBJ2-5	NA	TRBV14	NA	CASSQDPGALETQYF	TGTGCCAGCAGCCAAGATCCAGGGGCCCTCGAGACCCAGTACTTC
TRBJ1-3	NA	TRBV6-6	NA	CASRLGGAGSGNTIYF	TGTGCCAGCAGGCTGGGGGGAGCAGGCTCTGGAAACACCATATATTTT
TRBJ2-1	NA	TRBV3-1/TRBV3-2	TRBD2	CASSQDTGLAYYIRYNEQFF	TGTGCCAGCAGCCAAGACACGGGACTAGCATATTACATTCGCTACAATGAGCAGTTCTTC
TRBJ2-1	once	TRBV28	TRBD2	CASSLPTSGRQFF	TGTGCCAGCAGTTTACCTACTAGCGGGCGGCAGTTCTTC
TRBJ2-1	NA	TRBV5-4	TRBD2	CASSLVSGRAFGEQFF	TGTGCCAGCAGCTTGGTAAGCGGGAGGGCCTTCGGCGAGCAGTTCTTC
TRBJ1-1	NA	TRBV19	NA	CASSPLWRRNTEAFF	TGTGCCAGTAGTCCCCTGTGGCGGCGGAACACTGAAGCTTTCTTT
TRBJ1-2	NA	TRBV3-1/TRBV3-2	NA	CASSQGWGGYGYTF	TGTGCCAGCAGCCAAGGATGGGGGGGCTATGGCTACACCTTC
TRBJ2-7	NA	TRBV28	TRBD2	CAIAGGGSYEQYF	TGTGCCATTGCCGGGGGGGGCTCCTACGAGCAGTACTTC
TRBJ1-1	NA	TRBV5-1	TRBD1	CASSGGTANTEAFF	TGCGCCAGCAGCGGCGGGACAGCGAACACTGAAGCTTTCTTT
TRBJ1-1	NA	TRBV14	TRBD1	CASSQTGRTEAFF	TGTGCCAGCAGCCAGACAGGGCGCACTGAAGCTTTCTTT
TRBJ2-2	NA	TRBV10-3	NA	CAIRTSGNTGELFF	TGTGCCATCCGGACATCCGGGAACACCGGGGAGCTGTTTTTT
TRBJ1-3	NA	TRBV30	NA	CAWGPIGQGNTIYF	TGTGCCTGGGGACCCATCGGACAGGGAAACACCATATATTTT
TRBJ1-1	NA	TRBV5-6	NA	CASSFGGAGTEAFF	TGTGCCAGCAGCTTTGGGGGGGCAGGCACTGAAGCTTTCTTT